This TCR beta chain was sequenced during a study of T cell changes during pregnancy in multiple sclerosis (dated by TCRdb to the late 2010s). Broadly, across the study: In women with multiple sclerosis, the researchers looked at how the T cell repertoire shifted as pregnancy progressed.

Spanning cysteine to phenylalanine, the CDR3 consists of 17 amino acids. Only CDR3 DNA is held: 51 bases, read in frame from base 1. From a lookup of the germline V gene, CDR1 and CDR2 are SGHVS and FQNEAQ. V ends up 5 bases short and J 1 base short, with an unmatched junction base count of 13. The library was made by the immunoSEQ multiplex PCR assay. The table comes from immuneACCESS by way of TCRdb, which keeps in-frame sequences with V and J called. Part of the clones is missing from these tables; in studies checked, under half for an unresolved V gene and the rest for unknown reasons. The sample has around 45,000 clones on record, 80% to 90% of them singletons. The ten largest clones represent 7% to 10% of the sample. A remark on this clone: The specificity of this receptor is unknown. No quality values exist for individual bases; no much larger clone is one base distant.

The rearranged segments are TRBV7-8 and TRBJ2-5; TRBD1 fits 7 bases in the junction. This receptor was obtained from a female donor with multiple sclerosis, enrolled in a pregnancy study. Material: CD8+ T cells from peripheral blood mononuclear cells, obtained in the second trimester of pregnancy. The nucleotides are TGTGCCAGCAGCCGACACAGGGGCGTAACAATCCAAGAGACCCAGTACTTC. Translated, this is CASSRHRGVTIQETQYF.